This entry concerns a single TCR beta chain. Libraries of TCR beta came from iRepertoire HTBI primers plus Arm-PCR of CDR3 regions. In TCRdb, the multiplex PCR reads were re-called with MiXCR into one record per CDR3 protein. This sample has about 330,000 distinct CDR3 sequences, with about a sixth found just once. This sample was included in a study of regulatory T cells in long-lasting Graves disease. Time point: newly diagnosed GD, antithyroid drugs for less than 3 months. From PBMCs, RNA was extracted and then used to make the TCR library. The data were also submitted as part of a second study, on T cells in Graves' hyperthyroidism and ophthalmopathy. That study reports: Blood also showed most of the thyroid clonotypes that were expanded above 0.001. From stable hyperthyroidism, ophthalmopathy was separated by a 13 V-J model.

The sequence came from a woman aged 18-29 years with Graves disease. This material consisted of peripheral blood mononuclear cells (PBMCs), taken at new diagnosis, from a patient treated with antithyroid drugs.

CDR3 residues: CASNLAGLANEQFF. The CDR3, as DNA: TGTGCCAGCAACCTAGCGGGGTTGGCAAATGAGCAGTTCTTC. This chain uses TRBV6-2 or TRBV6-3 with TRBJ2-1; TRBD2 matches at 9 bases. In germline, CDR1 is MNHEY, CDR2 SVGEGT. This CDR3 contains 14 residues. V was clipped by 7 bases and J by 7 bases; unmatched bases: 8.